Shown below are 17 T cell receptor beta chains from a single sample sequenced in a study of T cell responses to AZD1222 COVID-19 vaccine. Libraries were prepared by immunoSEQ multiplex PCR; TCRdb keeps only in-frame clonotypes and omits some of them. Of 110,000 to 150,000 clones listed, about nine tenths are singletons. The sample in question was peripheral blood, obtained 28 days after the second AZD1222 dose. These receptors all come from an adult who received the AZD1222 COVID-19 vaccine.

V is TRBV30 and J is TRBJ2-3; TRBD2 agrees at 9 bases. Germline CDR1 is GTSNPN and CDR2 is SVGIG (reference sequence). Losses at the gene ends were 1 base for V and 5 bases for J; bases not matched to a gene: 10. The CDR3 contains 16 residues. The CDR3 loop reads CAWSGGLAGFKDTQYF. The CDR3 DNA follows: TGTGCCTGGAGTGGTGGGCTAGCGGGATTCAAAGATACGCAGTATTTT.

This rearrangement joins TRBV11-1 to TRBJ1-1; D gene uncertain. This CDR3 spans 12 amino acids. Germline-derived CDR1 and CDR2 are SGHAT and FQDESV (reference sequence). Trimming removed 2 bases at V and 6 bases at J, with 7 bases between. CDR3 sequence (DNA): TGTGCCAGCAGCTTAAGGGCCTCTGAAGCTTTCTTT. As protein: CASSLRASEAFF.

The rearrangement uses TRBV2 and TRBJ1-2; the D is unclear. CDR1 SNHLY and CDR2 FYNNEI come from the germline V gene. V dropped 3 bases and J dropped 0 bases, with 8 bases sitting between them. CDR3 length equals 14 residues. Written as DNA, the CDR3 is TGTGCCAGCAGTGACCCCGCTACTAACTATGGCTACACCTTC. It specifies CASSDPATNYGYTF.

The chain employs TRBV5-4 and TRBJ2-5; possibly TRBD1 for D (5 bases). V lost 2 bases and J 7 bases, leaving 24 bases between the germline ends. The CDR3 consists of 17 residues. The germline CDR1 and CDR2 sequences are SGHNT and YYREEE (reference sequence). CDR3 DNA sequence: TGTGCCAGCAGCTTTGGGGCAGGGATACACCAAGAGTTGACCCAGTACTTC. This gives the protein CASSFGAGIHQELTQYF.

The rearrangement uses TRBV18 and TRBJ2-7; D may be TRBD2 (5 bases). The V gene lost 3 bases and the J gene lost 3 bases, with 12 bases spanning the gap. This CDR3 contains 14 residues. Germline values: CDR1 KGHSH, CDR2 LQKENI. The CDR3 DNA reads TGTGCCAGCTCACCGGGAGTGATTTACTACGAGCAGTACTTC. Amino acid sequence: CASSPGVIYYEQYF.

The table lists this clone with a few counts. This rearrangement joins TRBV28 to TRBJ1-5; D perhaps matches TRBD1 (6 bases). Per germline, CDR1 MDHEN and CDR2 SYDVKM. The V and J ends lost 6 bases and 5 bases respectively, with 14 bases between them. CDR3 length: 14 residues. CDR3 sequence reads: CASSGGGVHQPQHF. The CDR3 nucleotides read TGTGCCAGCAGCGGAGGGGGAGTTCATCAGCCCCAGCATTTT.

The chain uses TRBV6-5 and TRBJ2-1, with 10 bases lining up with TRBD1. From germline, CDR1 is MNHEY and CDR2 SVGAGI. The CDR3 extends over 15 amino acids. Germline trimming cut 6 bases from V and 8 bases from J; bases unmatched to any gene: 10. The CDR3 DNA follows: TGTGCCAGCAGGAAGGGACAGGGGTTAGTAGATGAGCAGTTCTTC. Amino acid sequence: CASRKGQGLVDEQFF.

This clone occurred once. The CDR3 here is CASSIDASNQPQHF. The CDR3, as DNA: TGTGCCAGTAGTATAGACGCTAGCAATCAGCCCCAGCATTTT. This sequence joins TRBV19 and TRBJ1-5; no clear D. The CDR3 covers 14 residues. From germline, CDR1 is LNHDA and CDR2 SQIVND (reference sequence). V was pared by 0 bases and J by 0 bases, with 3 bases between. Filled out from reference TRBV19 and TRBJ1-5, the complete variable domain reads DGGITQSPKYLFRKEGQNVTLSCEQNLNHDAMYWYRQDPGQGLRLIYYSQIVNDFQKGDIAEGYSVSREKKESFPLTVTSAQKNPTAFYLCASSIDASNQPQHFGDGTRLSIL.

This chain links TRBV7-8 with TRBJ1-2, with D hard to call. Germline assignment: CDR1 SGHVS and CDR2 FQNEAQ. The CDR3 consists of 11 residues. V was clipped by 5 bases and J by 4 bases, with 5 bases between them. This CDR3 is CASSRLYGYTF. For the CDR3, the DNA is TGTGCCAGCAGCCGTCTCTATGGCTACACCTTC.

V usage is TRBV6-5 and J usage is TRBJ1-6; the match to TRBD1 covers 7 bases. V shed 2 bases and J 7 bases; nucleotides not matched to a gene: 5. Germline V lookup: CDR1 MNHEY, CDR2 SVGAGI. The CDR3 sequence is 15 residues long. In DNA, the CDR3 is TGTGCCAGCAGTTACCTCAGGGGGGGAAATTCACCCCTCCACTTT. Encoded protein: CASSYLRGGNSPLHF.

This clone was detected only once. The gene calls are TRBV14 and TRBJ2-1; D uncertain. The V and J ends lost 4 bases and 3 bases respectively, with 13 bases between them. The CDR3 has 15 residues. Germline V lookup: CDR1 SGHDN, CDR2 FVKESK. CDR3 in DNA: TGTGCCAGCAGCCCATCACCCGGATTCTACAATGAGCAGTTCTTC. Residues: CASSPSPGFYNEQFF.

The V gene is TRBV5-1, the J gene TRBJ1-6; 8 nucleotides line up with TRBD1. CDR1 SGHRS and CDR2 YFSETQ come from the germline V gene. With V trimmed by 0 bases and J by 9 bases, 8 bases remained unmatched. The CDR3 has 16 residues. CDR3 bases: TGCGCCAGCAGCTTGGATAGACAGGGGCTGAGTTCACCCCTCCACTTT. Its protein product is CASSLDRQGLSSPLHF.

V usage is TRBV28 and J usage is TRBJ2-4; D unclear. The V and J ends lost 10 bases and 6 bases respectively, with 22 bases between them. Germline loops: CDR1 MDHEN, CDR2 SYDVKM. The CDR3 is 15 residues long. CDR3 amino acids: CAIQRHSQARNIQYF. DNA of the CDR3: TGTGCCATCCAAAGACACAGCCAAGCTCGAAACATTCAGTACTTC. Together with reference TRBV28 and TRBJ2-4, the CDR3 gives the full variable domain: DVKVTQSSRYLVKRTGEKVFLECVQDMDHENMFWYRQDPGLGLRLIYFSYDVKMKEKGDIPEGYSVSREKKERFSLILESASTNQTSMYLCAIQRHSQARNIQYFGAGTRLSVL.

The CDR3, as DNA: TGCAGCGCAAGCAAGGATAGCAATCAGCCCCAGCATTTT. This encodes CSASKDSNQPQHF. This chain links TRBV29-1 with TRBJ1-5; D unresolved. This CDR3 comprises 13 residues. Between the trimmed V and J ends, which lost 7 bases and 0 bases, there was a span of 10 bases. In germline, CDR1 is SQVTM, CDR2 ANQGSEA. The complete variable domain, with remaining parts taken from reference TRBV29-1 and TRBJ1-5, reads SAVISQKPSRDICQRGTSLTIQCQVDSQVTMMFWYRQQPGQSLTLIATANQGSEATYESGFVIDKFPISRPNLTFSTLTVSNMSPEDSSIYLCSASKDSNQPQHFGDGTRLSIL.

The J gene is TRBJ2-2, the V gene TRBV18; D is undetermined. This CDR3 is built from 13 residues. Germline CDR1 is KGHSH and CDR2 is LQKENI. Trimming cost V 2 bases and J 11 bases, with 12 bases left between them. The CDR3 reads CASSPSLGDELFF. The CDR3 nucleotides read TGTGCCAGCTCACCAAGTTTAGGTGACGAGCTGTTTTTT.

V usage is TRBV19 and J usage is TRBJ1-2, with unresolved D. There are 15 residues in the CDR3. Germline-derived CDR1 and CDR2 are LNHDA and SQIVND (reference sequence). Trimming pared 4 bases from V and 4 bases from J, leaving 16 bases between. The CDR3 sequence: CASSNSPKPIYGYTF. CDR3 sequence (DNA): TGTGCCAGTAGTAATTCACCAAAACCCATCTATGGCTACACCTTC.

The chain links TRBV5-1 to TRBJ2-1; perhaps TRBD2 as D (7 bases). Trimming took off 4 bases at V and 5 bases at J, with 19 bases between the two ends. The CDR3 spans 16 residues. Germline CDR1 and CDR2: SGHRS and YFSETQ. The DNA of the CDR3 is TGCGCCAGCAGCGCCGCCGGCGGGGGCAGGGACAATGAGCAGTTCTTC. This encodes CASSAAGGGRDNEQFF.